The text below deals with one T cell receptor (beta chain). Its antigen is currently unknown. This specimen belongs to a study of identical twins. Study-wide findings and caveats: Clonotypes of the beta chain that were abundant in cord blood carried fewer insertions (memory repertoires showed none).

CDR1 and CDR2 (germline): LGHDT, YNNKEL (reference sequence). V was clipped by 1 base and J by 5 bases, with 14 bases between them. The CDR3 consists of 15 residues. Each CDR3 protein gets one entry after TCRdb re-called the 5' RACE reads with MiXCR. This sample has about 1.7 million distinct CDR3 sequences, with roughly 35% found just once. The TCR originated in a newborn girl in good health. The source material was cord blood. This rearrangement joins TRBV3-1 to TRBJ1-2; possible D gene TRBD1, 6 bases. The CDR3 here is CASSQVRTGAYGYTF. The CDR3 bases are TGTGCCAGCAGCCAAGTTAGAACGGGGGCGTATGGCTACACCTTC.